The table lists the clone carrying this TCR beta chain with a count of one. These data are taken from a study of tumor-infiltrating lymphocytes in oesophageal squamous cell carcinoma. TCRdb processed the PCR reads anew with MiXCR; each CDR3 protein has one entry. The sample lists about 20,000 distinct CDR3 sequences; approximately 40% were seen once. CDR3 length equals 20 residues. The V and J ends lost 2 bases and 0 bases, in that order; junction bases with no gene match: 7. CDR1 and CDR2 from the germline V gene are SGHVS and FQNEAQ. The sequence was obtained from a male donor with esophageal squamous cell carcinoma. Material: normal esophageal tissue next to the tumor. The gene calls are TRBV7-8 and TRBJ2-6, with TRBD2 matching over 13 bases. DNA of the CDR3: TGTGCCAGCAGCTTATCCGGGACTAGCGGGACCCGCTCTGGGGCCAACGTCCTGACTTTC. It specifies CASSLSGTSGTRSGANVLTF.